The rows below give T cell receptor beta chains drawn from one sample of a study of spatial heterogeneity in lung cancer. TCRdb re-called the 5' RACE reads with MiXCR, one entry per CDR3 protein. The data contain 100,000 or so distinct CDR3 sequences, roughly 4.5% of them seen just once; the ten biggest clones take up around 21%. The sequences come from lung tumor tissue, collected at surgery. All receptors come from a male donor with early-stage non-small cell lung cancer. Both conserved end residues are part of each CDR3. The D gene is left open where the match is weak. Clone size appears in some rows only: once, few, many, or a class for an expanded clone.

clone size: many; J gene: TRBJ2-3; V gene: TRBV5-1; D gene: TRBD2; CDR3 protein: CASSSGEGGSINTQYF; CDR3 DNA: TGCGCCAGCAGCTCCGGGGAGGGCGGGAGCATAAATACGCAGTATTTT
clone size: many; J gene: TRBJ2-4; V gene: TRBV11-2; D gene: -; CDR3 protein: CASSLSSGYGNIQYF; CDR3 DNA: TGTGCCAGCAGCTTATCGTCTGGGTATGGAAACATTCAGTACTTC
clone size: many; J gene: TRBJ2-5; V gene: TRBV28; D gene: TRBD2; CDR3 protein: CASSSTGTSGSFETQYF; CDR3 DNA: TGTGCCAGCAGTTCGACGGGGACTAGCGGGAGTTTTGAGACCCAGTACTTC
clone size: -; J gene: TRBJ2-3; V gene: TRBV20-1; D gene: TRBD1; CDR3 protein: CSARATGATDTQYF; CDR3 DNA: TGCAGTGCTAGGGCCACAGGGGCCACAGATACGCAGTATTTT
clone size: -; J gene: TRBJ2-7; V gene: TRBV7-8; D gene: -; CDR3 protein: CASSLRTQRPPLEQYF; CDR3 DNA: TGTGCCAGCAGCTTACGGACCCAGCGGCCCCCCCTCGAGCAGTACTTC
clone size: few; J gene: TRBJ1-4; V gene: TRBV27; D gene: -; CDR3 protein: CASSATGFATNEKLFF; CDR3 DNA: TGTGCCAGCAGTGCAACAGGGTTCGCAACTAATGAAAAACTGTTTTTT
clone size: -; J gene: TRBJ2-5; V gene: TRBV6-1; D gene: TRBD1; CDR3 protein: CASSPVRTGVRETQYF; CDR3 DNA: TGTGCCAGCAGCCCTGTTCGGACAGGGGTTAGAGAGACCCAGTACTTC
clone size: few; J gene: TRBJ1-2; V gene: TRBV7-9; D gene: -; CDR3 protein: CASSLATENYGYTF; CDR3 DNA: TGTGCCAGCAGCTTAGCGACGGAGAACTATGGCTACACCTTC
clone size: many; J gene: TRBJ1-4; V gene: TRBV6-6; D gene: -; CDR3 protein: CASSPVRAGEKLFF; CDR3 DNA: TGTGCCAGCAGCCCAGTGCGGGCAGGGGAAAAACTGTTTTTT
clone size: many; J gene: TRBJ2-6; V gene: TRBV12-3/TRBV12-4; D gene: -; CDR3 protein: CASSYTLGSGANVLTF; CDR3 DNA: TGTGCCAGCAGCTACACCCTAGGCTCTGGGGCCAACGTCCTGACTTTC
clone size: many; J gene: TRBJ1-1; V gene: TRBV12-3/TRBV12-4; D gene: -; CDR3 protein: CASSPIRSTASTFF; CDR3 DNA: TGTGCCAGCAGCCCAATCCGGTCGACGGCCTCGACTTTCTTT
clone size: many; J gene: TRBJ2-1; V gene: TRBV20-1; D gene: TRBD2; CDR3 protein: CSARDGLAGDIDEQFF; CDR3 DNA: TGCAGTGCTAGAGATGGACTAGCGGGAGATATCGATGAGCAGTTCTTC
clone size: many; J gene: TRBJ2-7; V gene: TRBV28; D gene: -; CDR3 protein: CASTPNLYEQYF; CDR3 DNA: TGTGCCAGCACCCCGAACCTCTACGAGCAGTACTTC
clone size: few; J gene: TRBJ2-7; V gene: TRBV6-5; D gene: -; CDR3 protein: CASSYSPDDSYEQYF; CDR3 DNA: TGTGCCAGCAGTTACTCACCTGACGACTCCTACGAGCAGTACTTC
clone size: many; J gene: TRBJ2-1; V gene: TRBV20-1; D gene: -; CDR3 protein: CSASLREEQFF; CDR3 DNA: TGCAGTGCTAGTTTGAGGGAGGAGCAGTTCTTC
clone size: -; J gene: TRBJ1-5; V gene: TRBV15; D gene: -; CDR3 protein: CATSRAGADQPQHF; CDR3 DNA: TGTGCCACCAGCAGAGCTGGGGCCGATCAGCCCCAGCATTTT
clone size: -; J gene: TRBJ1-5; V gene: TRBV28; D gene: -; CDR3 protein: CASSSGPLRPQHF; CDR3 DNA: TGTGCCAGCAGTTCCGGGCCGCTCAGGCCCCAGCATTTT
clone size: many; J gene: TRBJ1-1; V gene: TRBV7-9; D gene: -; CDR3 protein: CASSLREAFF; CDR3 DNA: TGTGCCAGCAGCTTACGCGAAGCTTTCTTT
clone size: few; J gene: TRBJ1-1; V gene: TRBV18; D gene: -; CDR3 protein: CASSPKRESEAFF; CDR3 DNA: TGTGCCAGCTCACCAAAAAGGGAATCTGAAGCTTTCTTT
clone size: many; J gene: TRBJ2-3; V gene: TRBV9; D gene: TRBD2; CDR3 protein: CASSTREVAGAADTQYF; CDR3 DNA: TGTGCCAGCAGCACCCGGGAAGTAGCGGGGGCCGCAGATACGCAGTATTTT
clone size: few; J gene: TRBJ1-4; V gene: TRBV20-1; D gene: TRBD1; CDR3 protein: CSARDYAGGGEKLFF; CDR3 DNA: TGCAGTGCTAGAGATTATGCAGGGGGAGGAGAAAAACTGTTTTTT
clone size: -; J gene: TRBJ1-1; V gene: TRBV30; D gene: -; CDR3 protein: CAWSVAPEAFF; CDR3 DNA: TGTGCCTGGAGTGTAGCACCTGAAGCTTTCTTT
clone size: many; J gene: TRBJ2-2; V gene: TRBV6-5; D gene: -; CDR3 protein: CASSYFDTVYSANTGELFF; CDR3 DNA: TGTGCCAGCAGTTACTTTGACACAGTTTATTCGGCGAACACCGGGGAGCTGTTTTTT
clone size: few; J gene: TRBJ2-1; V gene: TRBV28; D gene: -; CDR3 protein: CASSLFSSSYNEQFF; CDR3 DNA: TGTGCCAGCAGTTTATTTTCCAGCTCCTACAATGAGCAGTTCTTC
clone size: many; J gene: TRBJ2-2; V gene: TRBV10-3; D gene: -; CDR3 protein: CAISLGVRESGELFF; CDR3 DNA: TGTGCCATCAGTCTGGGGGTCAGGGAGTCCGGGGAGCTGTTTTTT
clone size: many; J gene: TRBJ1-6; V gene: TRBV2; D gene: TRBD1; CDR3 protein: CASSDLDRASPLHF; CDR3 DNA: TGTGCCAGCAGTGACCTGGACAGGGCTTCACCCCTCCACTTT
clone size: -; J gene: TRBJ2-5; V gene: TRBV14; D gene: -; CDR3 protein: CASSEGIETQYF; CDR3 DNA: TGTGCCAGCAGCGAAGGGATAGAGACCCAGTACTTC
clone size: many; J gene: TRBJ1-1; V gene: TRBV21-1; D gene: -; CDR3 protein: CARRQGCVLAEAFF; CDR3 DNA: TGTGCCAGGAGACAGGGGTGCGTTTTGGCTGAAGCTTTCTTT
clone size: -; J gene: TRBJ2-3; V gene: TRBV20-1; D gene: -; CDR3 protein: CSARDLSSGSTDTQYF; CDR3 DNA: TGCAGTGCTAGAGATCTTTCGTCTGGGAGCACAGATACGCAGTATTTT
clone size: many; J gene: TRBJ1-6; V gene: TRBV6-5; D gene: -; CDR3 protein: CASRNGQRVSPLHF; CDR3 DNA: TGTGCCAGCCGGAACGGACAGCGCGTCTCACCCCTCCACTTT
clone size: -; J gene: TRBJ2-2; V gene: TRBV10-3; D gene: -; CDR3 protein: CAIKPGAANTGELFF; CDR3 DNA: TGTGCCATCAAACCCGGGGCGGCGAACACCGGGGAGCTGTTTTTT
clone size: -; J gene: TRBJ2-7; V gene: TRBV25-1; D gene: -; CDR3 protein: CALYPNFTYEQYF; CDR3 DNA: TGTGCTCTCTATCCGAATTTCACCTACGAGCAGTACTTC
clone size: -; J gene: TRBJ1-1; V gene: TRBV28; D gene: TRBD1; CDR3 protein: CASSFPDRVTEAFF; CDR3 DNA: TGTGCCAGCAGTTTCCCCGACAGGGTCACTGAAGCTTTCTTT
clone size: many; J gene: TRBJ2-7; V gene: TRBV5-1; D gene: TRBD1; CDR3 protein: CASSFSGTGNYEQYF; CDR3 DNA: TGCGCCAGCAGCTTTTCCGGGACAGGGAACTACGAGCAGTACTTC
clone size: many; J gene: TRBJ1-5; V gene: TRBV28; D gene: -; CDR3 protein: CALGNFNQPQHF; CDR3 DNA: TGTGCCTTGGGCAACTTCAATCAGCCCCAGCATTTT
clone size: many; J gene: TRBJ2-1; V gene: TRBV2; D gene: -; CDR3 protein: CASSEYGSRYNEQFF; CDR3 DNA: TGTGCCAGCAGTGAATACGGGAGTAGGTACAATGAGCAGTTCTTC
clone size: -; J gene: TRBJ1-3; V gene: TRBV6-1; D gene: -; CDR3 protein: CASSARGGLFSTIYF; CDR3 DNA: TGTGCCAGCAGTGCCAGAGGGGGACTTTTTTCCACCATATATTTT
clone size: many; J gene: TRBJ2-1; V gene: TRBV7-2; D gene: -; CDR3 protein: CASSSPPAPTPYNEQFF; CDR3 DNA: TGTGCCAGCAGCTCCCCTCCAGCCCCCACCCCCTACAATGAGCAGTTCTTC